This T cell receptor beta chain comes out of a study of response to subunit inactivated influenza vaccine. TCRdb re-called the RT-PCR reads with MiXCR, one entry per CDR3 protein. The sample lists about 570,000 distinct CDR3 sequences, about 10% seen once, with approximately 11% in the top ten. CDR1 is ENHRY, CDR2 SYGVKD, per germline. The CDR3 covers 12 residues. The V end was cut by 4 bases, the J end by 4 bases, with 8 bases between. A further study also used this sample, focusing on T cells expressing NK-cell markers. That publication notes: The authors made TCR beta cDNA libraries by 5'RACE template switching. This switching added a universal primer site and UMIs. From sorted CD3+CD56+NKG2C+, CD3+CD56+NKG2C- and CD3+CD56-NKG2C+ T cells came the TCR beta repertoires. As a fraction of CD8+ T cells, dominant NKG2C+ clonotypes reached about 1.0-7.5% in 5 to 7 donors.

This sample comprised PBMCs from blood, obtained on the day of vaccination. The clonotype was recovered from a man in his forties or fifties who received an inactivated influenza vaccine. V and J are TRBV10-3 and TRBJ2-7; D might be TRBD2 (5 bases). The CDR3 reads CAISAREYEQYF. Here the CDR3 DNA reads TGTGCCATCAGTGCGAGGGAATACGAGCAGTACTTC.